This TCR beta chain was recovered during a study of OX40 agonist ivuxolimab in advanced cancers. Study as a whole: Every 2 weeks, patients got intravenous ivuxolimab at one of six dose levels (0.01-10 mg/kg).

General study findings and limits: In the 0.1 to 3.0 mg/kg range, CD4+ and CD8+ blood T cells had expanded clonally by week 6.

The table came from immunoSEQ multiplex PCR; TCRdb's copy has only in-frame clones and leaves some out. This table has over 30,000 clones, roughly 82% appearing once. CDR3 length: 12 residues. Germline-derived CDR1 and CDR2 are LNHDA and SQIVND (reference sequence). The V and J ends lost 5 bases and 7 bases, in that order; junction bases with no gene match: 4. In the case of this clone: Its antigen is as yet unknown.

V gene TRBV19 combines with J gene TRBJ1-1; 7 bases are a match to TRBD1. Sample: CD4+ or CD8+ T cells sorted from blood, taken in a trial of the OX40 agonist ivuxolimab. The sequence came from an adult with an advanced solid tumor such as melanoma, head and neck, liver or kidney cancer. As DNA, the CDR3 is TGTGCCAGTAGTCCCCGGGACAGTGAAGCTTTCTTT. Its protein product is CASSPRDSEAFF.